This T cell receptor (beta chain) was sequenced for a study of Graves' ophthalmopathy and Graves' hyperthyroidism. Amplification targeted the TCR beta CDR3 regions, with RNA transcripts as the source material. Second-round multiplex PCR came after a first-round RT-PCR that employed HTBI primers. TCRdb fed the multiplex PCR reads into MiXCR, producing one record per CDR3 protein. The sample has about 740,000 distinct CDR3 sequences; roughly 40% are singletons. This clonotype was observed a few times. The antigen is undetermined. The CDR3 extends over 13 amino acids. V shed 4 bases, J shed 8 bases, and the junction held 3 bases outside the gene matches. Whole-study findings and limits: Among expanded thyroid clonotypes above 0.001 frequency, most also occurred in blood.

This receptor was identified in an adult man with Graves' ophthalmopathy. The specimen sequenced was peripheral blood. The rearrangement links TRBV12-3 or TRBV12-4 to TRBJ1-4; 8 bases fit TRBD1. The CDR3 loop is CASSSDRDEKLFF. The CDR3 DNA reads TGTGCCAGCAGTTCGGACAGGGACGAAAAACTGTTTTTT.